This T cell receptor beta chain was retrieved from a study of T cells in women clearing cervical HPV infection. The data were produced by immunoSEQ multiplex PCR, yet TCRdb's version contains in-frame clones alone and is incomplete. This listing includes under 45,000 clones. The V gene's germline CDR1 is SEHNR and CDR2 FQNEAQ (reference sequence). The CDR3 sequence is 11 residues long. General study results and limits: CIN3+ cases had significantly higher TCR richness than controls; evenness did not differ.

A word on this clone: Antigen unknown. The read gets to within 3 residues of the CDR3 end, and the germline J gene fills in the rest.

The sequenced material came from blood buffy coat. This TCR was recovered from a woman aged 18 to 75 with a cervical HPV16 infection that either progressed to CIN3+ or cleared (not recorded which). The chain combines TRBV7-9 with TRBJ1-1; 7 bases map to TRBD1. CDR3 DNA, as far as it was read: TGTGCCAGCAGCTCGACAGGGCGC. It yields the protein CASSSTGR. The complete CDR3 sequence is CASSSTGRAFF.